This is a list of T cell receptor beta chains from one sample in a study of regulatory T cells in long-lasting Graves disease. TCRdb re-derived calls from the multiplex PCR reads in MiXCR, one entry per CDR3 protein. The data contain about 470,000 distinct CDR3 sequences, around 20% of them singletons. Sequenced here: peripheral blood mononuclear cells (PBMCs), sampled when the disease was refractory, from a patient treated with antithyroid drugs. All receptors come from a female donor with Graves disease. Each CDR3 is given with its conserved first and last residue. A D gene is named only where the DNA matches it firmly. For some rows the clone size is stated as once, few or many, or as a class when expanded; others skip it.

j_gene | abundance | d_gene | v_gene | CDR3aa | CDR3nt
TRBJ2-2 | - | TRBD2 | TRBV3-1 | CASSHMTSGFTNTGKLFF | TGTGCCAGCAGCCATATGACTAGCGGGTTTACGAACACCGGGAAGCTGTTTTTT
TRBJ1-2 | many | - | TRBV28 | CASSGGLYGYTF | TGTGCCAGCAGTGGGGGTCTCTATGGCTACACCTTC
TRBJ1-1 | many | - | TRBV2 | CASSGDLNTEAFF | TGCGCCAGCAGTGGGGATCTCAACACTGAAGCTTTCTTT
TRBJ1-2 | - | - | TRBV7-3 | CASSLRGDRRLYGYTF | TGTGCCAGCAGCCTAAGAGGAGACAGGCGTCTTTATGGCTACACCTTC
TRBJ1-5 | many | - | TRBV2 | CASSEFFGTLSNQPQHF | TGTGCCAGCAGTGAATTTTTCGGGACACTTAGCAATCAGCCCCAGCATTTT
TRBJ2-2 | few | - | TRBV30 | CAWSGLHTGELFF | TGTGCCTGGTCCGGTTTGCACACCGGGGAGCTGTTTTTT
TRBJ1-2 | - | - | TRBV5-6 | CASSLGFTGYTF | TGTGCCAGCAGCTTGGGCTTTACTGGCTACACCTTC
TRBJ1-1 | many | - | TRBV6-1 | CASSKKQNTEAFF | TGTGCCAGCAGTAAAAAACAGAACACTGAAGCTTTCTTT
TRBJ2-7 | - | TRBD1 | TRBV5-1 | CASSSTGKFYEQYF | TGCGCCAGCAGCTCGACAGGGAAATTCTACGAGCAGTACTTC
TRBJ1-2 | few | - | TRBV7-8 | CASSSRAGKGYTF | TGTGCCAGCAGCTCCCGGGCAGGGAAAGGCTACACCTTC
TRBJ2-7 | few | - | TRBV19 | CASSIGQGKTYEQYF | TGTGCCAGTAGTATCGGGCAGGGAAAGACCTACGAGCAGTACTTC
TRBJ2-2 | - | - | TRBV5-1 | CASSLDAGAYTGELFF | TGCGCCAGCAGCTTGGACGCAGGGGCCTACACCGGGGAGCTGTTTTTT
TRBJ1-2 | - | - | TRBV9 | CASSARAAANYGYTF | TGTGCCAGCAGCGCCCGAGCGGCGGCAAACTATGGCTACACCTTC
TRBJ1-2 | many | - | TRBV3-1 | CASSQDLGYTF | TGTGCCAGCAGCCAAGATCTTGGCTACACCTTC
TRBJ2-3 | - | - | TRBV2 | CASRKALASADTQYF | TGTGCCAGCAGGAAAGCTCTAGCGAGCGCAGATACGCAGTATTTT
TRBJ2-7 | many | - | TRBV6-2/TRBV6-3 | CASSYSVPGVEQYF | TGTGCCAGCAGTTACTCGGTCCCCGGGGTTGAGCAGTACTTC
TRBJ1-4 | many | TRBD1 | TRBV5-1 | CASSRLQGPNEKLFF | TGCGCCAGCAGCAGATTACAGGGGCCAAATGAAAAACTGTTTTTT
TRBJ1-2 | - | - | TRBV9 | CASSTPRAGFDYGYTF | TGTGCCAGCAGTACCCCCCGGGCAGGGTTTGACTATGGCTACACCTTC
TRBJ2-4 | once | TRBD2 | TRBV6-2/TRBV6-3 | CAISEGLAENIQYF | TGTGCCATCAGCGAGGGACTAGCGGAAAACATTCAGTACTTC
TRBJ1-2 | few | TRBD1 | TRBV7-9 | CASSPLQGGVGYTF | TGTGCCAGCAGCCCCCTGCAAGGGGGCGTCGGCTACACCTTC
TRBJ2-7 | - | TRBD2 | TRBV7-9 | CASSSPSGRANEQYF | TGTGCCAGCAGCTCCCCTAGCGGGAGGGCCAATGAGCAGTACTTC
TRBJ1-1 | many | - | TRBV2 | CASSERTAIF | TGTGCCAGCAGTGAAAGGACAGCAATCTTT
TRBJ2-7 | many | - | TRBV2 | CASSDVRSYEQYF | TGTGCCAGCAGTGACGTCCGGTCCTACGAGCAGTACTTC
TRBJ1-2 | - | - | TRBV28 | CANSTRYGGTF | TGTGCCAACAGTACCCGATATGGGGGCACCTTC
TRBJ1-5 | many | - | TRBV29-1 | CSVEDQTAQHF | TGCAGCGTTGAAGATCAAACTGCCCAGCATTTT
TRBJ1-1 | few | - | TRBV6-2/TRBV6-3 | CASSYRGGGTEAFF | TGTGCCAGCAGTTATCGGGGGGGGGGCACTGAAGCTTTCTTT
TRBJ2-5 | many | - | TRBV6-5 | CASSYGGGLETQYF | TGTGCCAGCAGTTACGGAGGGGGCCTGGAGACCCAGTACTTC
TRBJ2-7 | - | TRBD2 | TRBV7-8 | CASGGGRTSGSIKIYEQYF | TGTGCCAGCGGGGGCGGACGGACTAGCGGGAGCATCAAAATCTACGAGCAGTACTTC
TRBJ1-5 | - | TRBD1 | TRBV27 | CASSPGTGVKPQHF | TGTGCCAGCAGTCCCGGGACAGGGGTGAAGCCCCAGCATTTT